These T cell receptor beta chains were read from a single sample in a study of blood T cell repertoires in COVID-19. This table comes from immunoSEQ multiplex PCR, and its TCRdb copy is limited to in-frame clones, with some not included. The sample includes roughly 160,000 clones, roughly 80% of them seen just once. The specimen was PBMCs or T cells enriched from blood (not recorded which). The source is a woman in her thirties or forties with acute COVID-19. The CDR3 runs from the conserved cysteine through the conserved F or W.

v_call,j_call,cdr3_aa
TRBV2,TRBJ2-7,CASSDPRRRLYEQYF
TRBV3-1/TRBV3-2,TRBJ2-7,CASSFRYEQYF
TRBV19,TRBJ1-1,CASSIYTEAFF
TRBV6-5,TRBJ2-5,CASGGSRETQYF
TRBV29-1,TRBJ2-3,CSVQTSGMSTDTQYF
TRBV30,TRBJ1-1,CAWSPSGGGTEAFF
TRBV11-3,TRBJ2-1,CASSSGTSGRAGEQFF
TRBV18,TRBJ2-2,CASSNLAGGTGELFF
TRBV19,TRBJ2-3,CASSIAGGRPTDTQYF
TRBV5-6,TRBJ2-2,CASSGGLGAPGELFF
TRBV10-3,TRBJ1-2,CAISESAMRDRTDGYTF
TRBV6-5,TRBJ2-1,CASSYFAGANYNEQFF
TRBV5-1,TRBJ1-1,CASSLVGLNTEAFF
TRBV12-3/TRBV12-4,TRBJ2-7,CASTPRLNYEQYF
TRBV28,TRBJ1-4,CASRRSRDRGGNEKLFF